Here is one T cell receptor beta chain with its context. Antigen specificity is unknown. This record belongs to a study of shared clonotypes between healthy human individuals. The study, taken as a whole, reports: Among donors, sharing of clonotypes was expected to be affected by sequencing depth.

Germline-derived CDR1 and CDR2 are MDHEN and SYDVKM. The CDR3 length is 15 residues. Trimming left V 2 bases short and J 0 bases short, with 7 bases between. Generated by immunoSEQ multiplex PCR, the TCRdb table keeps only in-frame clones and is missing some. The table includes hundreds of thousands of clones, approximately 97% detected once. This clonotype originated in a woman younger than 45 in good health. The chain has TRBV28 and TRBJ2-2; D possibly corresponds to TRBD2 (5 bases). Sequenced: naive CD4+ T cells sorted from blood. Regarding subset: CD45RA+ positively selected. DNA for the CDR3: TGTGCCAGCAGTTTAGAGGGAGCGAACACCGGGGAGCTGTTTTTT. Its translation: CASSLEGANTGELFF.